This T cell receptor (beta chain) was sequenced during a study of radiotherapy plus CTLA-4 blockade in lung cancer. Profiled with immunoSEQ multiplex PCR; TCRdb holds only in-frame clones, not every one. The table records about 38,000 clones, about 80% of them present only once. This sequence was found in a human donor with non-small cell lung cancer who had stable disease on radiotherapy plus ipilimumab. The sample was peripheral blood, taken from a patient treated with radiotherapy plus ipilimumab.

The CDR3 DNA sequence: TGTGCCAGCAGCCTGGGACAGGGGCGCATCTCTGGAAACACCATATATTTT. This translates into CASSLGQGRISGNTIYF. The rearrangement uses TRBV5-4 and TRBJ1-3, with 10 bases aligning to TRBD1. From germline, CDR1 is SGHNT and CDR2 YYREEE (reference sequence). V was clipped by 4 bases and J by 0 bases; unmatched bases: 7. The CDR3 has 17 amino acids.